Listed here is a single T cell receptor beta chain. No antigen is known for it. Libraries were prepared by immunoSEQ multiplex PCR; TCRdb keeps only in-frame clonotypes and omits some of them. The sample lists 35,000 to 45,000 clones; 76% were seen once. The sample comes from a study of vaccination effects on CD4 cells after COVID-19. Study information: A few million PBMC were placed in each well, which was supplemented with roughly 10 IU/ml IL-2 and approximately 9.2 ug/ml peptides.

Regarding the study as a whole: Long after vaccination, the clones induced by infection and by vaccine shrank markedly in size.

At the end of 10 days of culture, CD4+ T cells were isolated. A PCR test confirmed that the person had SARS-CoV-2 infection between March and December 2020. Participants completed two doses of the BNT162b2 or mRNA-1273 vaccine. Researchers swapped half the medium for IL-2 medium on both days 3 and 7. This material consisted of CD4+ T cells from PBMCs cultured without peptide, taken after COVID-19 vaccination. This receptor was obtained from a human donor who had a prior SARS-CoV-2 infection.

The CDR3 region is CASSLAALDKNIQYF. The CDR3 DNA sequence: TGTGCCAGCAGCTTAGCGGCACTAGACAAAAACATTCAGTACTTC. The rearrangement uses TRBV7-2 and TRBJ2-4, with a tentative D call TRBD2 (5 bases). V was cut by 0 bases and J by 3 bases, with 9 bases left in between. Germline CDR1 and CDR2: SGHTA and FQGNSA. This CDR3 has 15 amino acids.